This T cell receptor beta chain was recorded in a study of cytomegalovirus exposure and HLA in healthy donors. CDR1 and CDR2 (germline): SNHLY, FYNNEI. V shed 7 bases, J shed 3 bases, and the junction held 4 bases outside the gene matches. The CDR3 loop spans 13 amino acids. These donors, healthy bone marrow donors, were studied. Use of 60 Vbeta and 13 Jbeta primers characterized the PCR. The data were produced by immunoSEQ multiplex PCR, yet TCRdb's version contains in-frame clones alone and is incomplete. The sample includes around 130,000 clones, roughly 87% of them seen just once. Study outcomes and limitations: A later analysis found TCR association rates differed by HLA locus, highest for DRB1 and lowest for HLA-C. Reportedly, cytomegalovirus status was diagnosed with high sensitivity and specificity. Several top significant clusters appeared, in a later analysis, to be linked to common viral pathogens.

Notes on this clone: The antigen is not known.

This chain connects TRBV2 to TRBJ2-7; 9 bases agree with TRBD1. The clonotype was recovered from a woman in her thirties or forties in good health and CMV-seronegative. Sequenced sample: PBMCs. The CDR3 sequence is CASTQGAIYEQYF. The CDR3 DNA follows: TGTGCCAGCACACAGGGGGCCATCTACGAGCAGTACTTC.